The rows below give T cell receptor beta chains drawn from one sample of a study of beta chain features in type 1 diabetes. Using immunoSEQ multiplex PCR, the repertoire was profiled, and TCRdb retains in-frame clones only, with some absent. Among hundreds of thousands of clones, 13% were seen once, and the ten largest hold 0.02% to 0.025%. The sequencing input was naive CD4+ T cells from blood. These receptor sequences come from a man between 18 and 29 years old with type 1 diabetes. Each CDR3 is given with its conserved first and last residue. Fields, in order: D gene, J gene, V gene, clone size, CDR3 protein, CDR3 DNA. A D gene is named only where the DNA matches it firmly. The listing skips clone size in some rows; elsewhere it reads once, few, many or a size class.

d_gene: TRBD2
j_gene: TRBJ2-3
v_gene: TRBV6-5
abundance: few
CDR3aa: CASSYSPSGFTDTQYF
CDR3nt: TGTGCCAGCAGTTACTCGCCTAGCGGGTTCACAGATACGCAGTATTTT

d_gene: .
j_gene: TRBJ1-1
v_gene: TRBV28
abundance: few
CDR3aa: CASSWDYRVPEAFF
CDR3nt: TGTGCCAGCAGTTGGGACTACAGGGTCCCTGAAGCTTTCTTT

d_gene: .
j_gene: TRBJ1-2
v_gene: TRBV27
abundance: few
CDR3aa: CASSNNYYGYTF
CDR3nt: TGTGCCAGCAGTAACAACTACTATGGCTACACCTTC

d_gene: .
j_gene: TRBJ1-6
v_gene: TRBV30
abundance: .
CDR3aa: CASAGQHNSPLHF
CDR3nt: TGTGCCTCGGCTGGACAGCATAATTCACCCCTCCACTTT

d_gene: .
j_gene: TRBJ1-5
v_gene: TRBV19
abundance: .
CDR3aa: CASRDQGFRPQHF
CDR3nt: TGTGCCAGTAGGGACCAGGGTTTTCGGCCCCAGCATTTT

d_gene: .
j_gene: TRBJ2-3
v_gene: TRBV27
abundance: .
CDR3aa: CASTQDSPTRTDTQYF
CDR3nt: TGTGCCAGCACCCAGGACAGTCCCACCCGCACAGATACGCAGTATTTT

d_gene: .
j_gene: TRBJ2-5
v_gene: TRBV9
abundance: few
CDR3aa: CASSVEGTTQETQYF
CDR3nt: TGTGCCAGCAGCGTAGAGGGGACAACCCAAGAGACCCAGTACTTC

d_gene: .
j_gene: TRBJ1-5
v_gene: TRBV4-2
abundance: few
CDR3aa: CASSQEMRGNQPQHF
CDR3nt: TGTGCCAGCAGCCAAGAGATGCGGGGTAATCAGCCCCAGCATTTT

d_gene: TRBD1
j_gene: TRBJ1-4
v_gene: TRBV4-1
abundance: few
CDR3aa: CASSQADRDEKLFF
CDR3nt: TGCGCCAGCAGCCAAGCGGACAGGGATGAAAAACTGTTTTTT

d_gene: .
j_gene: TRBJ2-6
v_gene: TRBV6-5
abundance: few
CDR3aa: CASSYSISAGANVLTF
CDR3nt: TGTGCCAGCAGTTACTCAATTAGTGCCGGGGCCAACGTCCTGACTTTC

d_gene: TRBD1
j_gene: TRBJ2-1
v_gene: TRBV5-1
abundance: few
CDR3aa: CASSHSRTGLNEQFF
CDR3nt: TGCGCCAGCAGCCATTCGAGGACAGGGCTTAATGAGCAGTTCTTC

d_gene: .
j_gene: TRBJ1-1
v_gene: TRBV5-1
abundance: .
CDR3aa: CASSLEGSGTEAFF
CDR3nt: TGCGCCAGCAGCTTGGAAGGGTCCGGGACTGAAGCTTTCTTT

d_gene: TRBD2
j_gene: TRBJ2-5
v_gene: TRBV18
abundance: few
CDR3aa: CASSRLAGAQETQYF
CDR3nt: TGTGCCAGCTCAAGACTAGCGGGAGCTCAAGAGACCCAGTACTTC

d_gene: .
j_gene: TRBJ2-3
v_gene: TRBV29-1
abundance: .
CDR3aa: CSVLTGLTDTQYF
CDR3nt: TGCAGCGTTCTGACAGGCCTCACAGATACGCAGTATTTT